This T cell receptor (beta chain) originates from a study of regulatory T cells in long-lasting Graves disease (dated by TCRdb to the early 2020s). At the level of the whole study: Persistent Graves' disease meant more than 5 years of antithyroid drug treatment with TSH receptor autoantibodies that stayed positive. In the clinical cohort, patients with persistent Graves' disease had used antithyroid drugs for an average of roughly 10 years. The study took place in China and was registered as a clinical trial. A total of around 35 samples underwent TCR sequencing, from about 13 patients with persistent Graves' disease and 20 patients with newly diagnosed Graves' disease. Patients with persistent Graves' disease were compared with patients with newly diagnosed Graves' disease using TCR sequencing and RNA sequencing of peripheral blood.

Broad study findings and their caveats: Sequencing and analysis were limited to the TCR beta chain. A larger number of public clonotypes was shared among persistent patients (2,741) than among newly diagnosed patients (around 970). Only peripheral blood was studied, because thyroid tissue, the primary lesion, was inaccessible. The small sample size was acknowledged by the authors as a limitation that may reduce accuracy. TRBV28, TRBJ1-2 and TRBJ2-5 were preferentially used in persistent disease, while TRBV20-1 and TRBJ2-1 were favored in newly diagnosed disease. Compared with newly diagnosed patients, persistent Graves' disease patients had lower TCR Shannon entropy and fewer highly expanded clones, which suggests clonal expansion.

Comment on this clonotype: Its cognate antigen has yet to be identified. Base qualities are missing; no much larger clone stands one base away.

Libraries were prepared through multiplex PCR. Sequencer: Illumina HiSeq 4000. TCR beta libraries were built with iRepertoire HTBI primers and Arm-PCR amplification of CDR3 regions. Before sequencing, the PCR products went through gel purification. The authors' analysis ran thus. Gene usage analysis of CDR3 amino acid clonotypes used the 60 to 75 TRBV and 14 to 15 TRBJ segments found across samples. COPE and FqMerger were used to merge filtered high-quality paired reads into contigs. BLAST was used to align contigs to IMGT TRBV, TRBD and TRBJ reference genes, with CDR3 defined following IMGT. Clonotypes above 0.1% frequency were classified as highly expanded clones. Shannon entropy served as the measure of repertoire diversity, while the Gini coefficient captured V-J evenness. A clonotype was considered public if more than one individual shared it. The public sequencing data were trimmed at Q25 with fastp and processed into clonotypes with MiXCR by TCRdb, which kept only in-frame beta chains. One record per CDR3 amino acid sequence lists the most common genes and DNA. The V and J calls and clone size come from TCRdb's table, not from the authors' own analysis. The sample yields 310,000 or so distinct CDR3 sequences; around 23% were counted once. Around 50% of the sample is held by the ten biggest clonotypes.

The junction shows trimming of 0 bases on V and 1 base on J, plus 9 bases between the germline ends. The germline V gene sets CDR1 to SGDLS and CDR2 to YYNGEE. The CDR3 spans 15 residues, from the cysteine through the phenylalanine. This entry keeps only the CDR3 DNA: 45 bases, framed from base 1. In the paper's terms, the time point label means: persistent/refractory GD, antithyroid drugs over 5 years with positive TRAb. For both TCR sequencing and RNA sequencing, RNA was extracted from PBMCs using TRIzol. Graves' disease was diagnosed according to American Thyroid Association guidelines. The patients came from an endocrinology department in Xi'an, China. Each patient gave about 9.1 milliliters of peripheral blood, collected in an EDTA anticoagulant tube. PBMCs were isolated by Ficoll Paque Plus density gradient separation without further T cell sorting. RNA quality was checked with an Agilent 2100 Bioanalyzer and agarose gel, and concentration with a NanoDrop 2000.

The receptor comes from a female donor with Graves disease. The chain links TRBV9 with TRBJ2-3; the D segment could be TRBD2, given 6 matching bases. The material sequenced was peripheral blood mononuclear cells (PBMCs), taken when the disease was refractory, from a patient treated with antithyroid drugs. The CDR3 reads as follows: CASSVGPSGTDTQYF. DNA sequence: TGTGCCAGCAGCGTAGGGCCTAGCGGCACAGATACGCAGTATTTT.